Shown below are 28 T cell receptor beta chains from a single sample sequenced in a study of T cells in tuberculosis (dated by TCRdb to 2017 to 2018). Library creation used the immunoSEQ multiplex PCR assay. TCRdb mirrors the immuneACCESS table, restricted to in-frame sequences. Some clones are absent from its copies; in checked studies, under half trace to an unresolved V gene, and the reason for the others is unknown. For this sample the table gives more than 35,000 clones, of which about 94% were detected only once. Of the sample, about 12% falls within the top ten clones. Sequenced input: PBMCs. The source of these receptors is a donor aged 10-35 years with latent tuberculosis or without tuberculosis infection. Some clones in this sample may be carry-over from other donors' samples.

The rearrangement uses TRBV9 and TRBJ2-2; 10 nucleotides line up with TRBD1. The germline CDR1 and CDR2 sequences are SGDLS and YYNGEE. The CDR3 has 16 amino acids. The J segment lost 5 bases and the V segment lost 0 bases, leaving 4 bases of the junction unmatched. CDR3 in amino acids: CASSVGSGQGTGELFF. CDR3 bases: TGTGCCAGCAGCGTAGGGTCGGGACAGGGGACCGGGGAGCTGTTTTTT.

The genes are TRBV6-5 and TRBJ2-1; 11 bases are shared with TRBD1. The V gene end was trimmed by 6 bases and the J gene end by 4 bases; junction bases not matched to a gene: 2. The CDR3 has 14 residues. Germline CDR1 and CDR2: MNHEY and SVGAGI. In DNA, the CDR3 is TGTGCCAGCAGACGGGACAGGGGGTACAATGAGCAGTTCTTC. Its translation: CASRRDRGYNEQFF.

This chain links TRBV27 with TRBJ1-4; D is possibly TRBD1 (6 bases). This CDR3 is 15 amino acids long. Between the trimmed V and J ends, which lost 0 bases and 4 bases, there was a span of 9 bases. The germline V gene encodes CDR1 MNHEY and CDR2 SMNVEV (reference sequence). CDR3 region: CASSLSFRGNEKLFF. The CDR3 bases are TGTGCCAGCAGTTTATCGTTCAGGGGTAATGAAAAACTGTTTTTT.

In its sample, this clone was seen once. The J gene is TRBJ2-5, the V gene TRBV6-1, with a weak D call TRBD1 (6 bases). Trimming cost V 0 bases and J 5 bases, with 10 bases left between them. The CDR3 runs 14 residues. Germline values: CDR1 MNHNS, CDR2 SASEGT. CDR3 loop: CASSEAGAGETQYF. For the CDR3, the DNA is TGTGCCAGCAGTGAAGCGGGGGCCGGGGAGACCCAGTACTTC.

CDR3 protein: CASSLDPVRNTEAFF. DNA for the CDR3: TGTGCCAGCAGCTTAGATCCGGTTAGGAACACTGAAGCTTTCTTT. The rearrangement joins TRBV7-8 to TRBJ1-1; D gene ambiguous. Germline-derived CDR1 and CDR2 are SGHVS and FQNEAQ. The CDR3 is made up of 15 amino acids. Trimming took 1 base from V and 1 from J, leaving 10 bases between them.

The V gene is TRBV7-2, the J gene TRBJ2-2; 8 bases match TRBD2. Unmatched junction bases numbered 6, after V lost 2 bases and J lost 1 base. CDR3 size: 17 residues. The V gene's germline CDR1 is SGHTA and CDR2 FQGNSA. The DNA of the CDR3 is TGTGCCAGCAGCTTAAGTGGTGCGGGGGGGAACACCGGGGAGCTGTTTTTT. This encodes CASSLSGAGGNTGELFF.

Only a few counts were recorded for this clone. J is TRBJ2-7 and V is TRBV5-1, with D unresolved. This CDR3 is built from 14 residues. CDR1 SGHRS and CDR2 YFSETQ come from the germline V gene. V was trimmed by 2 bases and J by 5 bases, leaving 14 bases between them. DNA of the CDR3: TGCGCCAGCAGCTTAGAGTCGGTGGGCGACGAGCAGTACTTC. Encoded protein: CASSLESVGDEQYF.

V is TRBV7-2 and J is TRBJ2-1; TRBD2 aligns across 13 bases. V lost 0 bases, J lost 2 bases, and 1 base stayed unmatched. The CDR3 loop spans 17 amino acids. Germline lookup yields CDR1 SGHTA and CDR2 FQGNSA. This CDR3 reads CASSLAGLAGTYNEQFF. The CDR3 DNA follows: TGTGCCAGCAGCTTAGCGGGACTAGCGGGGACCTACAATGAGCAGTTCTTC.

This chain joins TRBV7-2 and TRBJ1-5, with D possibly being TRBD1 (5 bases). The CDR3 contains 13 residues. Germline CDR1 and CDR2: SGHTA and FQGNSA. Trimming shortened V by 0 bases and J by 5 bases, and 5 bases separated the two germline ends. The CDR3 spells CASSLAGDQPQHF. The CDR3 region has the DNA TGTGCCAGCAGCTTAGCAGGGGATCAGCCCCAGCATTTT.

The chain joins TRBV9 to TRBJ2-6; 9 bases line up with TRBD1. This CDR3 contains 18 residues. V shed 2 bases, J shed 1 base, and the junction held 7 bases outside the gene matches. Germline V gene data show CDR1 as SGDLS and CDR2 as YYNGEE. CDR3 region: CASSVTGGILSGANVLTF. In DNA form, the CDR3 reads TGTGCCAGCAGCGTGACAGGGGGAATACTGTCTGGGGCCAACGTCCTGACTTTC. The whole variable domain, remainder taken from reference TRBV9 and TRBJ2-6, is DSGVTQTPKHLITATGQRVTLRCSPRSGDLSVYWYQQSLDQGLQFLIQYYNGEERAKGNILERFSAQQFPDLHSELNLSSLELGDSALYFCASSVTGGILSGANVLTFGAGSRLTVL.

This clone occurred once. This chain links TRBV19 with TRBJ2-1; no firm D call. Germline CDR1 and CDR2: LNHDA and SQIVND (reference sequence). V lost 5 bases to trimming and J lost 2 bases, with 7 bases between them. The CDR3 length is 13 residues. This CDR3 reads CASSPGTYNEQFF. The CDR3 DNA is TGTGCCAGTAGTCCAGGTACCTACAATGAGCAGTTCTTC. The entire variable domain, with the rest obtained from reference TRBV19 and TRBJ2-1, is as follows: DGGITQSPKYLFRKEGQNVTLSCEQNLNHDAMYWYRQDPGQGLRLIYYSQIVNDFQKGDIAEGYSVSREKKESFPLTVTSAQKNPTAFYLCASSPGTYNEQFFGPGTRLTVL.

DNA of the CDR3: TGTGCCATCAAAAAGCCTTTGAACACTGAAGCTTTCTTT. The encoded protein is CAIKKPLNTEAFF. The V gene is TRBV10-3, the J gene TRBJ1-1; D gene uncertain. The CDR3 loop spans 13 amino acids. The germline gives CDR1 ENHRY, CDR2 SYGVKD. The V gene lost 7 bases and the J gene lost 0 bases, with 9 bases spanning the gap.

The chain couples TRBV11-2 to TRBJ1-5; D is ambiguous. Germline-derived CDR1 and CDR2 are SGHAT and FQNNGV. The V gene lost 1 base and the J gene lost 6 bases, with 7 bases spanning the gap. This CDR3 spans 13 amino acids. The CDR3, as DNA: TGTGCCAGCAGCTTAGGAGGAGGTCAGCCCCAGCATTTT. Translated: CASSLGGGQPQHF.

The count of this clone is one. The J gene is TRBJ2-2, the V gene TRBV21-1; the table gives TRBD1 as D, unverified against the DNA. TRBV21-1 is a listed pseudogene. The CDR3 loop spans 15 amino acids. In DNA form, the CDR3 reads TGTGCCAGCACAAGGACAGGGAGGGGCACCGGGGAGCTGTTTTTT. It is translated as CASTRTGRGTGELFF.

This chain joins TRBV4-1 and TRBJ2-5, with 7 bases fitting TRBD1. V gave up 4 bases and J gave up 4 bases; unmatched junction bases: 6. The CDR3 is 14 amino acids. The germline gives CDR1 MGHRA, CDR2 YSYEKL. CDR3 protein: CASSLRQGPETQYF. DNA for the CDR3: TGCGCCAGCAGCCTACGACAGGGACCAGAGACCCAGTACTTC.

The chain recombines TRBV11-3 with TRBJ2-1; unclear D gene. V lost 0 bases, J lost 2 bases, and 5 bases lay in between. The germline V gene has CDR1 SGHNT and CDR2 YENEEA. The CDR3 runs 14 residues. CDR3: CASSLDWPYNEQFF. Here the CDR3 DNA reads TGTGCCAGCAGCTTAGATTGGCCCTACAATGAGCAGTTCTTC. The full variable domain, its missing parts supplied by reference TRBV11-3 and TRBJ2-1, is EAGVVQSPRYKIIEKKQPVAFWCNPISGHNTLYWYLQNLGQGPELLIRYENEEAVDDSQLPKDRFSAERLKGVDSTLKIQPAELGDSAVYLCASSLDWPYNEQFFGPGTRLTVL.

The J gene is TRBJ1-2, the V gene TRBV5-6, with D possibly being TRBD1 (6 bases). The length of the CDR3 is 13 residues. With 4 bases removed from V and 5 bases from J, the gap between germline ends came to 12 bases. CDR1 and CDR2 from the germline V gene are SGHDT and YYEEEE. CDR3 in DNA: TGTGCCAGCAGCGGGAGACAGGCGTATGGCTACACCTTC. It encodes CASSGRQAYGYTF.

J is TRBJ1-6 and V is TRBV4-1; 9 bases line up with TRBD1. Germline V gene lookup returns CDR1 MGHRA and CDR2 YSYEKL. Trimming cost V 0 bases and J 10 bases; bases outside gene matches: 7. This CDR3 region has 16 residues. DNA for the CDR3: TGCGCCAGCAGCCAAGAAGGCACAGGGGGCAGGTCACCCCTCCACTTT. This sequence encodes CASSQEGTGGRSPLHF.

The V and J genes are TRBV30 and TRBJ2-3; 8 bases align to TRBD2. This CDR3 region has 15 residues. CDR1 and CDR2 from the germline V gene are GTSNPN and SVGIG (reference sequence). With V trimmed by 0 bases and J by 2 bases, 4 bases remained unmatched. The CDR3 loop reads CAWSVPGGFTDTQYF. For the CDR3, the DNA is TGTGCCTGGAGTGTACCGGGGGGGTTCACAGATACGCAGTATTTT.

The V call is TRBV7-3, the J call TRBJ2-5; possibly TRBD1 for D (5 bases). This CDR3 has 13 amino acids. Germline assignment: CDR1 SGHTA and CDR2 FQGTGA. V was clipped by 2 bases and J by 3 bases, with 7 bases between them. The CDR3 sequence is CASSLAGKETQYF. CDR3 sequence (DNA): TGTGCCAGCAGCTTAGCAGGGAAAGAGACCCAGTACTTC. Looking up the rest from reference TRBV7-3 and TRBJ2-5 gives the full variable domain: GAGVSQTPSNKVTEKGKYVELRCDPISGHTALYWYRQSLGQGPEFLIYFQGTGAADDSGLPNDRFFAVRPEGSVSTLKIQRTERGDSAVYLCASSLAGKETQYFGPGTRLLVL.

This clone was counted between two and nine times. The chain has TRBV4-2 and TRBJ1-1; D is unclear. CDR1 is LGHNA and CDR2 is YNFKEQ in the germline V gene. This CDR3 is built from 17 residues. Deletions cut 3 bases from V and 4 bases from J, with 21 bases between. DNA for the CDR3: TGTGCCAGCAGCCACCCCCTGGGGAAGGGAGGGAGCACTGAAGCTTTCTTT. This translates into CASSHPLGKGGSTEAFF.

The chain is built from TRBV19 and TRBJ1-1; D may be TRBD1 (5 bases). The CDR3 spans 16 residues. The germline CDR1 and CDR2 sequences are LNHDA and SQIVND (reference sequence). Between the trimmed V and J ends, which lost 0 bases and 0 bases, there was a span of 11 bases. CDR3 DNA sequence: TGTGCCAGTAGTATAGAGACAGACCCTATGAACACTGAAGCTTTCTTT. Translated, it gives CASSIETDPMNTEAFF. The full variable domain, completed using reference TRBV19 and TRBJ1-1, is DGGITQSPKYLFRKEGQNVTLSCEQNLNHDAMYWYRQDPGQGLRLIYYSQIVNDFQKGDIAEGYSVSREKKESFPLTVTSAQKNPTAFYLCASSIETDPMNTEAFFGQGTRLTVV.

This sequence joins TRBV6-5 and TRBJ1-2; TRBD1 aligns across 7 bases. This CDR3 is built from 15 residues. Germline V gene data show CDR1 as MNHEY and CDR2 as SVGAGI. V shed 0 bases and J 5 bases; nucleotides not matched to a gene: 6. The CDR3, as DNA: TGTGCCAGCAGTTACTCGGTGGCAGGGGGGTATGGCTACACCTTC. As protein: CASSYSVAGGYGYTF.

V and J are TRBV18 and TRBJ1-2, with 7 bases identical to TRBD1. The CDR3 has 16 residues. Germline assignment: CDR1 KGHSH and CDR2 LQKENI. With V trimmed by 3 bases and J by 0 bases, 7 bases remained unmatched. CDR3: CASSPVRGGSNYGYTF. In DNA form, the CDR3 reads TGTGCCAGCTCACCGGTGCGAGGGGGCTCTAACTATGGCTACACCTTC.

The CDR3 DNA is TGTGCCAGCAGTTCTTATGGACAGTCCTATGAAGCTTTCTTT. Encoded protein: CASSSYGQSYEAFF. The genes are TRBV7-2 and TRBJ1-1, with D perhaps matching TRBD1 (6 bases). Trimming took 6 bases from V and 7 from J, leaving 18 bases between them. This CDR3 comprises 14 residues. Per the germline V gene, CDR1 is SGHTA and CDR2 is FQGNSA.

The J gene is TRBJ2-5, the V gene TRBV25-1, with TRBD2 as a possible D gene (5 bases). V dropped 8 bases and J dropped 1 base, with 11 bases sitting between them. Germline V gene sequence: CDR1 MGHDK, CDR2 SYGVNS. CDR3 length equals 13 residues. The CDR3 reads CASGSGPQETQYF. The CDR3 coding sequence is TGTGCCAGCGGGAGCGGCCCCCAAGAGACCCAGTACTTC.

This clone appeared a single time. The chain links TRBV4-1 to TRBJ2-7; D might be TRBD2 (5 bases). Trimming removed 0 bases from V and 5 bases from J, with 8 bases in between. The CDR3 loop spans 13 amino acids. Looked up from germline, CDR1 is MGHRA and CDR2 is YSYEKL. The CDR3 region has the DNA TGCGCCAGCAGCCAAGATCCGAGGGACGAGCAGTACTTC. It codes for CASSQDPRDEQYF.

The genes are TRBV28 and TRBJ2-1; TRBD1 agrees at 8 bases. Unmatched junction bases numbered 3, after V lost 6 bases and J lost 8 bases. Germline lookup yields CDR1 MDHEN and CDR2 SYDVKM. This CDR3 contains 12 residues. This CDR3 reads CASSLDRDEQFF. CDR3 nucleotide sequence: TGTGCCAGCAGCCTGGACAGGGATGAGCAGTTCTTC.